This T cell receptor beta chain was identified in a study of T-cell memory formation after mild COVID-19. Study-level results: Prior to infection, memory already included some responding clones, suggesting cross-reactive memory joined.

Each CDR3 protein gets one entry after TCRdb re-called the 5' RACE reads with MiXCR. The sample includes 190,000 or so distinct CDR3 sequences, roughly a tenth of them seen just once. A word on this clonotype: Its antigen is as yet unknown.

Trimming took 7 bases from V and 3 from J; bases not matched to a gene: 11. The germline gives CDR1 SGHDT, CDR2 YYEEEE. This CDR3 is 16 amino acids long. The sequenced material came from PBMCs or a T cell subset sorted from them (not recorded which). This chain links TRBV5-6 with TRBJ2-2; 8 nucleotides align to TRBD2. This TCR came from a man between 18 and 29 years old who had mild COVID-19 (a few samples of this study predate the infection). Cell type and time point are not known. The CDR3 nucleotides read TGTGCCAGCTCTACGCCGGGACTAGAGGACACCGGGGAGCTGTTTTTT. Translation gives CASSTPGLEDTGELFF.